This T cell receptor beta chain was recorded in a study of blood T cell repertoires in COVID-19 (dated by TCRdb to the early 2020s). Some background on the complete study: Samples covering the acute and convalescent phases of COVID-19 were provided by collaborators in the United States, Italy and Spain. The prospective study material was composed of cDNA or gDNA derived from T cells, B-cell-depleted T cells, or PBMCs. The dataset comprised deeply sampled blood TCRbeta repertoires from subjects exposed to, actively infected with, or recovered from COVID-19. A freely available public database, intended as a resource for researchers studying the immune response to SARS-CoV-2, is where the repertoires were released. Samples were obtained from the ongoing ImmuneRACE study (first 160 participants) and from 1,200 or so subjects provided by 6 global collaborators. A de-identified subject ID, COVID-19 status, age in years and sex were almost always included in the sample metadata. HLA class I and class II types, where available, came from metadata supplied by the sample provider rather than from assay-based typing.

The immunoSEQ Assay, a bias-controlled multiplex PCR, was used to amplify TCRbeta CDR3 regions from genomic DNA. In the original analysis: The number of nucleated cells in each sample was estimated by amplification of reference gene primers within the assay. To quantify the absolute abundance of each unique TCRbeta CDR3 rearrangement, sequence reads were collapsed and filtered. Productive Simpson clonality was computed per sample as the square root of Simpson's diversity index over productive rearrangements. What TCRdb holds here is the immuneACCESS table cut down to in-frame rearrangements. Part of the clones is not present; checked against another copy, under half of the missing clones reflect an unresolved V gene, and the others are unexplained. V, J and clone size are taken as reported in that table, and D and trimming were inferred from the DNA itself. This sample gives over 400,000 clones in total; roughly 89% of them show up just once. The top ten constitute roughly 7.4% of the sample.

Note on this clone: Its target antigen remains unknown. No clone much larger than this one lies a single base away; base qualities are absent.

At one collaborating source in Seattle, patients were enrolled during active infection and were followed longitudinally through the course of disease. Whole blood was collected in K2EDTA tubes by collaborating institutions according to the institutions' own protocols. For TCRbeta analysis, collaborators shipped samples in one of three forms: frozen whole blood, isolated PBMCs, or DNA extracted from either of those sample types. Including the terminal cysteine and phenylalanine, the CDR3 comprises 15 residues. Only CDR3 DNA is held: 45 bases, read in frame from base 1. The germline V gene (reference sequence) sets CDR1 to MNHEY and CDR2 to SMNVEV. Trimming takes 2 bases from V and 7 bases from J, and the germline ends sit 14 bases apart. Overall results and qualifications from the work: Clinical and demographic metadata were provided uncurated, with the amount varying by source and participant.

The TCR was taken from a woman aged 45-59 years with COVID-19, enrolled during active disease. The rearranged segments are TRBV27 and TRBJ1-4, with the D gene uncertain. Sequenced material: peripheral blood. The CDR3 reads as follows: CASSLIGTASEKLFF. The sequence in DNA is TGTGCCAGCAGTTTAATTGGTACTGCGTCTGAAAAACTGTTTTTT.